The present T cell receptor (beta chain) was sequenced within a study of early T cells in non-severe SARS-CoV-2 infection. As for the study in general: Alpha and beta chains were unpaired, from unsorted whole-blood bulk RNA.

This clonotype was observed a handful of times. This CDR3 is 12 amino acids long. Per germline, CDR1 SGHAT and CDR2 FQNNGV. With 2 bases removed from V and 10 bases from J, the gap between germline ends came to 10 bases. The TCR library protocol attached unique molecular identifiers to the individual cDNA molecules. In TCRdb, the 5' RACE reads were re-called with MiXCR into one record per CDR3 protein. The sample comprises roughly 90,000 distinct CDR3 sequences, around an eighth of which are singletons, and approximately 3.3% rests with the top ten. Input material: whole blood. The genes are TRBV11-2 and TRBJ2-3; no clear D gene. The sequence was obtained from an adult who was a healthcare worker with PCR-confirmed SARS-CoV-2 infection or an uninfected control (not recorded which). DNA of the CDR3: TGTGCCAGCAGCTTAAAGAGTGGGCCGCAGTATTTT. Translating gives CASSLKSGPQYF. Drawing the rest from reference TRBV11-2 and TRBJ2-3, the complete variable domain is EAGVAQSPRYKIIEKRQSVAFWCNPISGHATLYWYQQILGQGPKLLIQFQNNGVVDDSQLPKDRFSAERLKGVDSTLKIQPAKLEDSAVYLCASSLKSGPQYFGPGTRLTVL.